The rows below give T cell receptor beta chains drawn from one sample of a study of shared clonotypes between healthy human individuals. Clones were read by immunoSEQ multiplex PCR, and TCRdb kept only the in-frame ones, dropping some. The sample lists over a million clones; about 98% were seen once. Specimen: naive CD4+ T cells sorted from blood. The receptors come from a man younger than 45 in good health. Both conserved end residues are part of each CDR3. Each record gives: clone size, J gene, V gene, D gene, CDR3 protein, CDR3 DNA. A D gene is named only where the DNA matches it firmly. Expanded clones are given a class, and other clones once, few, many or no size at all.

clone size: -; J gene: TRBJ1-1; V gene: TRBV28; D gene: -; CDR3 protein: CASSFHPNTEAFF; CDR3 DNA: TGTGCCAGCAGTTTCCACCCGAACACTGAAGCTTTCTTT
clone size: -; J gene: TRBJ2-7; V gene: TRBV20-1; D gene: -; CDR3 protein: CSARNVYEQYF; CDR3 DNA: TGCAGTGCTAGAAACGTCTACGAGCAGTACTTC
clone size: -; J gene: TRBJ2-3; V gene: TRBV29-1; D gene: -; CDR3 protein: CSVETSRSTDTQYF; CDR3 DNA: TGCAGCGTTGAAACTTCCCGTAGCACAGATACGCAGTATTTT
clone size: -; J gene: TRBJ1-1; V gene: TRBV11-3; D gene: -; CDR3 protein: CASSLTRNTEAFF; CDR3 DNA: TGTGCCAGCAGCCTAACAAGGAACACTGAAGCTTTCTTT
clone size: -; J gene: TRBJ1-4; V gene: TRBV30; D gene: TRBD1; CDR3 protein: CAWSTGALWEKLFF; CDR3 DNA: TGTGCCTGGAGTACAGGGGCCCTATGGGAAAAACTGTTTTTT
clone size: once; J gene: TRBJ2-1; V gene: TRBV5-1; D gene: -; CDR3 protein: CASSPRGGDEQFF; CDR3 DNA: TGCGCCAGCAGTCCAAGGGGTGGGGATGAGCAGTTCTTC
clone size: -; J gene: TRBJ2-3; V gene: TRBV7-2; D gene: -; CDR3 protein: CASSLGPRGSTDTQYF; CDR3 DNA: TGTGCCAGCAGCTTGGGCCCCAGGGGAAGCACAGATACGCAGTATTTT
clone size: once; J gene: TRBJ1-1; V gene: TRBV28; D gene: TRBD1; CDR3 protein: CASSPKQGLNTEAFF; CDR3 DNA: TGTGCCAGCAGTCCCAAACAGGGGCTTAACACTGAAGCTTTCTTT
clone size: -; J gene: TRBJ2-7; V gene: TRBV14; D gene: TRBD1; CDR3 protein: CASSQGPGQGGYYEQYF; CDR3 DNA: TGTGCCAGCAGCCAAGGACCGGGACAGGGGGGTTACTACGAGCAGTACTTC
clone size: -; J gene: TRBJ1-1; V gene: TRBV27; D gene: -; CDR3 protein: CASSYKPGDEAFF; CDR3 DNA: TGTGCCAGCAGTTATAAACCGGGGGATGAAGCTTTCTTT
clone size: -; J gene: TRBJ2-7; V gene: TRBV5-1; D gene: TRBD1; CDR3 protein: CASSDGTGSYEQYF; CDR3 DNA: TGCGCCAGCAGTGACGGGACAGGGTCCTACGAGCAGTACTTC
clone size: -; J gene: TRBJ2-3; V gene: TRBV5-6; D gene: -; CDR3 protein: CASSLMGRDTDTQYF; CDR3 DNA: TGTGCCAGCAGCTTAATGGGAAGGGACACAGATACGCAGTATTTT
clone size: -; J gene: TRBJ2-3; V gene: TRBV23-1; D gene: TRBD2; CDR3 protein: CASSPPAGGDAGTDTQYF; CDR3 DNA: TGCGCCAGCAGTCCGCCAGCGGGAGGAGACGCCGGGACAGATACGCAGTATTTT
clone size: -; J gene: TRBJ1-2; V gene: TRBV6-5; D gene: -; CDR3 protein: CASSPAGGRYGYTF; CDR3 DNA: TGTGCCAGCAGTCCCGCCGGAGGCCGCTATGGCTACACCTTC
clone size: -; J gene: TRBJ2-2; V gene: TRBV6-5; D gene: -; CDR3 protein: CASRYTNTGELFF; CDR3 DNA: TGTGCCAGCCGGTACACGAACACCGGGGAGCTGTTTTTT
clone size: -; J gene: TRBJ2-2; V gene: TRBV14; D gene: -; CDR3 protein: CASSLGGSSMFTGELFF; CDR3 DNA: TGTGCCAGCAGCCTGGGGGGAAGCAGCATGTTCACCGGGGAGCTGTTTTTT
clone size: -; J gene: TRBJ2-2; V gene: TRBV13; D gene: -; CDR3 protein: CASSSTWDITGELFF; CDR3 DNA: TGTGCCAGCAGCTCGACCTGGGACATTACCGGGGAGCTGTTTTTT
clone size: -; J gene: TRBJ2-3; V gene: TRBV10-3; D gene: -; CDR3 protein: CAISEAISRWADTQYF; CDR3 DNA: TGTGCCATCAGTGAGGCTATCTCCAGGTGGGCAGATACGCAGTATTTT
clone size: -; J gene: TRBJ1-5; V gene: TRBV2; D gene: TRBD1; CDR3 protein: CASKPGQGMPQHF; CDR3 DNA: TGTGCCAGCAAGCCGGGACAGGGGATGCCCCAGCATTTT
clone size: once; J gene: TRBJ2-7; V gene: TRBV5-1; D gene: TRBD2; CDR3 protein: CASSSGLADYYEQYF; CDR3 DNA: TGCGCCAGCAGCTCCGGACTAGCGGACTACTACGAGCAGTACTTC
clone size: once; J gene: TRBJ2-1; V gene: TRBV6-4; D gene: TRBD2; CDR3 protein: CASSELAGGNEQFF; CDR3 DNA: TGTGCCAGCAGTGAACTAGCGGGAGGGAATGAGCAGTTCTTC
clone size: -; J gene: TRBJ2-7; V gene: TRBV5-4; D gene: -; CDR3 protein: CASSSGPAHQYF; CDR3 DNA: TGTGCCAGCAGCTCCGGACCCGCTCACCAGTACTTC
clone size: -; J gene: TRBJ1-2; V gene: TRBV11-3; D gene: TRBD1; CDR3 protein: CASSLFLIRGIPGYTF; CDR3 DNA: TGTGCCAGCAGCTTATTCCTCATCAGGGGGATTCCTGGCTACACCTTC
clone size: once; J gene: TRBJ1-1; V gene: TRBV28; D gene: TRBD1; CDR3 protein: CASSLPQGLRTEAFF; CDR3 DNA: TGTGCCAGCAGTTTACCACAGGGGCTGAGGACTGAAGCTTTCTTT
clone size: once; J gene: TRBJ2-7; V gene: TRBV30; D gene: -; CDR3 protein: CAWTHLGARAYEQYF; CDR3 DNA: TGTGCCTGGACCCACCTCGGCGCTAGGGCCTACGAGCAGTACTTC
clone size: -; J gene: TRBJ2-3; V gene: TRBV6-5; D gene: -; CDR3 protein: CASSYSQGTDTQYF; CDR3 DNA: TGTGCCAGCAGTTACTCACAAGGCACAGATACGCAGTATTTT
clone size: -; J gene: TRBJ2-7; V gene: TRBV10-2; D gene: -; CDR3 protein: CASTPPLPDGRDLEQYF; CDR3 DNA: TGCGCCAGCACCCCTCCTTTACCGGACGGAAGGGACCTCGAGCAGTACTTC
clone size: -; J gene: TRBJ2-2; V gene: TRBV15; D gene: TRBD2; CDR3 protein: CATSRESRGGTGELFF; CDR3 DNA: TGTGCCACCAGCAGAGAGTCTCGGGGAGGGACCGGGGAGCTGTTTTTT